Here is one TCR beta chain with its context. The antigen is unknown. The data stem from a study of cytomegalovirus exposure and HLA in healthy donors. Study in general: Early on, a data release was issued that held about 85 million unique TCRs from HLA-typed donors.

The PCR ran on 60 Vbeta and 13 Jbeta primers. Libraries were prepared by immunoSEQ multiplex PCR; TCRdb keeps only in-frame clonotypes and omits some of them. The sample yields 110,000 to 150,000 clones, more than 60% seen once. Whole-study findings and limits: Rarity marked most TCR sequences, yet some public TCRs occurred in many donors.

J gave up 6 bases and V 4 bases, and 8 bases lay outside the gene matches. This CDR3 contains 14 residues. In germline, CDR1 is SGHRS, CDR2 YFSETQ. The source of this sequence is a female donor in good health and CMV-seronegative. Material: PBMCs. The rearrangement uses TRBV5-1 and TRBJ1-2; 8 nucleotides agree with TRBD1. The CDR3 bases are TGCGCCAGCAGCCCGGGGACAGGCCATGATGGCTACACCTTC. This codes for CASSPGTGHDGYTF.